A selection of T cell receptor beta chains follows, all from one sample in a study of shared clonotypes between healthy human individuals. Repertoires were generated with immunoSEQ multiplex PCR, while TCRdb's copy carries only in-frame clones and drops some. The sample has about 500,000 clones; roughly three quarters are singletons. Sequencing used PBMCs. The receptors derive from a woman in her thirties or forties in good health. Some clones in this sample may be carry-over from other donors' samples. CDR3s include the opening cysteine and the closing phenylalanine or tryptophan. The D gene is left open where the match is weak. Some rows have no size entry. The others give once, few or many, or a class for an expanded clone.

>TRBV5-1|-|-|TRBJ2-7
TGCGCCAGCAGCTTGACGGGGGGCGCAGAGGAGCAGTACTTC
CASSLTGGAEEQYF
>TRBV6-5|-|TRBD1|TRBJ2-5
TGTGCCAGCAGTACACGGACAGGGGGTGGCCAGTACTTC
CASSTRTGGGQYF
>TRBV7-9|-|-|TRBJ1-1
TGTGCCAGCAGCTTAGGCAGGAGAAACACTGAAGCTTTCTTT
CASSLGRRNTEAFF
>TRBV5-6|few|-|TRBJ1-2
TGTGCCAGCAGGGCTGACACTGTCTATGGCTACACCTTC
CASRADTVYGYTF
>TRBV13|-|-|TRBJ2-1
TGTGCCAGCAGCTTAGGGAGTCTAGCCGTTGGGCAGTTCTTC
CASSLGSLAVGQFF
>TRBV7-9|-|-|TRBJ2-3
TGTGCCAGCAGCTTTGGCCAAAGCACAGATACGCAGTATTTT
CASSFGQSTDTQYF
>TRBV6-6|-|-|TRBJ1-5
TGTGCCAGCAGTTACCGAGGGCGGGGGGTAGGACAGCCCCAGCATTTT
CASSYRGRGVGQPQHF
>TRBV4-2|-|-|TRBJ2-7
TGTGCCAGCAGCCCCCCCGCCCCGTGGGACGAGCAGTACTTC
CASSPPAPWDEQYF
>TRBV6-7|-|-|TRBJ2-5
TGTGCCAGCAGTTACTCCACTAGAGGGAGGAGCGAGACCCAGTACTTC
CASSYSTRGRSETQYF
>TRBV30|-|-|TRBJ2-2
TGTGCCTGGGGGTTGGGTGGCTCGAACACCGGGGAGCTGTTTTTT
CAWGLGGSNTGELFF